This TCR beta chain was observed in a study of OX40 agonist ivuxolimab in advanced cancers. Produced via immunoSEQ multiplex PCR; TCRdb's table is partial and in-frame only. The table lists 80,000 or so clones, around 82% of them singletons. Looked up from germline, CDR1 is ENHRY and CDR2 is SYGVKD. The CDR3 is 14 residues long. This clone showed up just once. Patients were ruled out by autoimmune disease history or systemic immunosuppression. This TCR was sampled from an adult with an advanced solid tumor such as melanoma, head and neck, liver or kidney cancer. The chain has TRBV10-3 and TRBJ2-5; 10 nucleotides agree with TRBD2. Matching the DNA end better, TRBJ2-7 makes the J call doubtful. Source: CD4+ or CD8+ T cells sorted from blood, taken in a trial of the OX40 agonist ivuxolimab. The CDR3 is CAISQSGGAYEQYF. CDR3 coding DNA: TGTGCCATCAGCCAGAGCGGGGGGGCCTACGAGCAGTACTTC.